The 4 T cell receptor beta chains reported below all come from one sample, sequenced in a study of Ad26.COV2.S vaccination and SARS-CoV-2 variants. The treatment was: approximately 18 received Ad26.COV2.S at low or high dose, single or two shots; about 5 received placebo; per-sample allocation not given. Samples came from day 63 after the first vaccine or placebo injection. Here immunoSEQ multiplex PCR was the method, and the copy in TCRdb shows in-frame clones only, minus some. The sample includes 300,000 to 400,000 clones, around 86% seen only once; the top ten take 3.4%. The starting material was peripheral blood, obtained in a trial of Ad26.COV2.S vaccine versus placebo. Source of these receptors: a person aged 18-65 years who received the Ad26.COV2.S COVID-19 vaccine or a placebo.

The rearrangement links TRBV3-1 (or the pseudogene TRBV3-2) to TRBJ2-1; TRBD2 agrees at 9 bases. V gave up 0 bases and J gave up 7 bases; unmatched junction bases: 1. This CDR3 has 14 amino acids. Germline V CDR1 and CDR2: LGHDT, YNNKEL (reference sequence). The DNA of the CDR3 is TGTGCCAGCAGCCAAGATCTAGCGGGGAATGAGCAGTTCTTC. Translated: CASSQDLAGNEQFF.

CDR3 in DNA: TGTGCCAGCAGTTTTGGGGAGGGTGAAAAACTGTTTTTT. Its translation: CASSFGEGEKLFF. V usage is TRBV12-3 or TRBV12-4 and J usage is TRBJ1-4; D ambiguous. This CDR3 is built from 13 residues. V dropped 3 bases and J dropped 7 bases, with 9 bases sitting between them.

This clone has a single count. The rearrangement links TRBV6-5 to TRBJ2-7, with no clear D. V was trimmed by 0 bases and J by 2 bases, leaving 14 bases between them. This CDR3 is 16 amino acids long. Germline V gene lookup returns CDR1 MNHEY and CDR2 SVGAGI. CDR3 in DNA: TGTGCCAGCAGTTACTCGAAGTGGCAGCCGGCCTACGAGCAGTACTTC. It specifies CASSYSKWQPAYEQYF.

The rearrangement joins TRBV7-8 to TRBJ2-1, with 9 bases lining up with TRBD2. This CDR3 comprises 14 residues. Germline CDR1 reads SGHVS; CDR2 reads FQNEAQ. V gave up 0 bases and J gave up 10 bases; unmatched junction bases: 4. CDR3: CASSLAGTSREQFF. The CDR3 region has the DNA TGTGCCAGCAGCTTAGCTGGGACTAGCAGGGAGCAGTTCTTC.